The 13 T cell receptor beta chains below all came from one sample that was sequenced in a study of blood T cell repertoires in COVID-19. Assay used: immunoSEQ multiplex PCR; TCRdb lists only in-frame clones, some missing. This sample has around 180,000 clones; 88% occur once, and the top ten carry about a quarter. Sequenced input: peripheral blood. These receptors came from a man between 60 and 75 years old with acute or convalescent COVID-19.

The CDR3 DNA reads as TGTGCCAGCAGCAAAATTGGGGGCAGGGAGGGTGGAAACACCATATATTTT. Translated: CASSKIGGREGGNTIYF. The chain combines TRBV21-1 with TRBJ1-3. TRBV21-1 is a recognized pseudogene. The CDR3 runs 17 residues.

V gene TRBV30 combines with J gene TRBJ2-3, with D maybe TRBD2 (5 bases). The length of the CDR3 is 13 residues. Germline V CDR1 and CDR2: GTSNPN, SVGIG (reference sequence). Trimming took off 0 bases at V and 3 bases at J, with 7 bases between the two ends. CDR3 in DNA: TGTGCCTGGAGTGTACGGAGGACAGATACGCAGTATTTT. It specifies CAWSVRRTDTQYF.

V gene TRBV7-9 combines with J gene TRBJ2-7; TRBD1 matches at 7 bases. This CDR3 has 14 residues. Germline V gene lookup returns CDR1 SEHNR and CDR2 FQNEAQ (reference sequence). Trimming cost V 4 bases and J 3 bases; bases outside gene matches: 6. CDR3: CASSYGTDRYEQYF. The CDR3 nucleotides read TGTGCCAGCAGCTATGGGACAGACCGCTACGAGCAGTACTTC.

This clone has just one count. The J gene is TRBJ1-3, the V gene TRBV27; D not certain. Trimming removed 8 bases at V and 4 bases at J, with 6 bases between. The CDR3 loop spans 11 amino acids. The V gene's germline CDR1 is MNHEY and CDR2 SMNVEV (reference sequence). CDR3 nucleotides: TGTGCCAGCTCAGGAGGAAACACCATATATTTT. It translates to CASSGGNTIYF.

This chain uses TRBV19 with TRBJ2-6, with D perhaps TRBD1 (5 bases). V lost 10 bases to trimming and J lost 9 bases, with 10 bases between them. The CDR3 extends over 11 amino acids. CDR1 and CDR2 from the germline V gene are LNHDA and SQIVND (reference sequence). In DNA form, the CDR3 reads TGTGCCATAAGTAGGGGCAACGTCCTGACTTTC. Protein sequence: CAISRGNVLTF.

The chain recombines TRBV5-1 with TRBJ1-2; 8 bases are a match to TRBD1. The CDR3 has 13 residues. V lost 2 bases to trimming and J lost 8 bases; unmatched junction nucleotides: 5. The V gene's germline CDR1 is SGHRS and CDR2 YFSETQ. CDR3 region: CASSFGQGQGYTF. The CDR3 nucleotides read TGCGCCAGCAGCTTCGGACAGGGACAAGGCTACACCTTC.

V gene TRBV19 combines with J gene TRBJ2-2; D call uncertain. This CDR3 has 14 amino acids. In germline, CDR1 is LNHDA, CDR2 SQIVND (reference sequence). The V end was cut by 2 bases, the J end by 0 bases, with 4 bases between. The CDR3 loop reads CASSIQTNTGELFF. The CDR3 region has the DNA TGTGCCAGTAGTATACAGACGAACACCGGGGAGCTGTTTTTT.

V is TRBV2 and J is TRBJ2-1; TRBD1 matches at 9 bases. With 6 bases clipped from V and 5 bases from J, the junction kept 2 bases outside the gene matches. The CDR3 has 13 amino acids. The germline CDR1 and CDR2 sequences are SNHLY and FYNNEI. CDR3 in amino acids: CASRGQGHNEQFF. CDR3 DNA: TGTGCCAGCAGGGGACAGGGTCACAATGAGCAGTTCTTC.

The V gene is TRBV15, the J gene TRBJ1-5; D is perhaps TRBD1 (5 bases). Per germline, CDR1 LNHNV and CDR2 YYDKDF (reference sequence). V was cut by 9 bases and J by 7 bases, with 19 bases left in between. This CDR3 region has 14 residues. The CDR3 nucleotides read TGTGCCACGGGCGGGCAGGGACTCTTCCAGCCCCAGCATTTT. Translating gives CATGGQGLFQPQHF.

V gene TRBV5-4 combines with J gene TRBJ1-1; D gene unclear. This CDR3 spans 17 amino acids. Trimming stripped 5 bases from V and 0 bases from J, with 20 bases between. CDR1 and CDR2 from the germline V gene are SGHNT and YYREEE (reference sequence). The CDR3 nucleotides read TGTGCCAGCAGTTTTACCTATACCTTACGGGTGAACACTGAAGCTTTCTTT. This translates into CASSFTYTLRVNTEAFF.

This sequence joins TRBV7-2 and TRBJ2-1; 8 nucleotides match TRBD1. CDR1 is SGHTA and CDR2 is FQGNSA in the germline V gene. CDR3 length: 15 amino acids. Trimming took 1 base from V and 4 from J; bases not matched to a gene: 3. CDR3 protein: CASSLEGQAYNEQFF. CDR3 coding DNA: TGTGCCAGCAGCTTAGAGGGACAGGCTTACAATGAGCAGTTCTTC.

This rearrangement joins TRBV25-1 to TRBJ1-4; D is possibly TRBD1 (6 bases). The CDR3 extends over 16 amino acids. In germline, CDR1 is MGHDK, CDR2 SYGVNS. V shed 3 bases and J shed 10 bases, with 21 bases lying between them. CDR3 sequence reads: CASSDHTNRVAVKLFF. CDR3 DNA sequence: TGTGCCAGCAGTGACCACACTAACAGGGTTGCAGTAAAACTGTTTTTT. Full variable domain (outside the CDR3, taken from reference TRBV25-1 and TRBJ1-4): EADIYQTPRYLVIGTGKKITLECSQTMGHDKMYWYQQDPGMELHLIHYSYGVNSTEKGDLSSESTVSRIRTEHFPLTLESARPSHTSQYLCASSDHTNRVAVKLFFGSGTQLSVL.

The chain joins TRBV7-9 to TRBJ1-2, with 8 bases that match TRBD1. Germline CDR1 reads SEHNR; CDR2 reads FQNEAQ (reference sequence). The trim removed 5 bases at V and 8 bases at J, leaving 4 bases unmatched. The CDR3 is 12 residues long. In nucleotides, the CDR3 is TGTGCCAGCAGCGGACAGGGAAGCGGCTACACCTTC. Residues: CASSGQGSGYTF. Variable domain in full (rest from reference TRBV7-9 and TRBJ1-2): DTGVSQNPRHKITKRGQNVTFRCDPISEHNRLYWYRQTLGQGPEFLTYFQNEAQLEKSRLLSDRFSAERPKGSFSTLEIQRTEQGDSAMYLCASSGQGSGYTFGSGTRLTVV.